This is a list of T cell receptor beta chains from one sample in a study of cytomegalovirus exposure and HLA in healthy donors. Profiled with immunoSEQ multiplex PCR; TCRdb holds only in-frame clones, not every one. In the table there are roughly 100,000 clones, over 55% of which are singletons. Sequencing input: PBMCs. The source of these receptors is a woman younger than 35 in good health and CMV-seropositive. The CDR3 runs from the conserved cysteine through the conserved F or W. The D gene is left open where the match is weak. Only part of the rows carry a size: once, few, many, or a class if the clone is expanded.

J gene,V gene,clone size,D gene,CDR3 protein,CDR3 DNA
TRBJ1-5,TRBV7-6,NA,NA,CASSNSRTQPQHF,TGTGCCAGCAGCAACAGTCGAACTCAGCCCCAGCATTTT
TRBJ2-2,TRBV5-4,NA,TRBD2,CASSFGLAGIGELFF,TGTGCCAGCAGCTTTGGACTAGCGGGAATAGGGGAGCTGTTTTTT
TRBJ2-1,TRBV7-8,few,NA,CASSPKDRLGSYNEQFF,TGTGCCAGCAGCCCCAAGGACAGACTTGGCTCCTACAATGAGCAGTTCTTC
TRBJ1-4,TRBV4-3,NA,NA,CASSQAEKFNEKLFF,TGCGCCAGCAGCCAAGCTGAGAAGTTTAATGAAAAACTGTTTTTT
TRBJ1-5,TRBV15,NA,NA,CATRQESYNQPQHF,TGTGCCACCAGACAGGAGTCCTACAATCAGCCCCAGCATTTT
TRBJ2-5,TRBV27,NA,TRBD1,CASSPYRGRGETQYF,TGTGCCAGCAGTCCTTACAGGGGGCGCGGGGAGACCCAGTACTTC
TRBJ1-2,TRBV6-5,NA,NA,CASSEAWDKLKF,TGTGCCAGCAGTGAAGCTTGGGACAAGTTGAAGTTC
TRBJ2-7,TRBV19,few,TRBD2,CASSTLAGEQYF,TGTGCCAGTAGTACGCTAGCGGGGGAGCAGTACTTC
TRBJ2-2,TRBV2,NA,TRBD1,CASSEDRDRGGLGTGELFF,TGTGCCAGCAGTGAAGACCGGGACAGGGGAGGATTAGGCACCGGGGAGCTGTTTTTT
TRBJ2-7,TRBV7-8,NA,NA,CASSLKRGGYEQYF,TGTGCCAGCAGCTTAAAAAGGGGGGGGTACGAGCAGTACTTC
TRBJ1-6,TRBV7-9,NA,TRBD1,CASSSGTGFNSPLHF,TGTGCCAGCAGCTCAGGGACAGGTTTTAATTCACCCCTCCACTTT
TRBJ1-4,TRBV28,NA,NA,CASISGQGGEKLFF,TGTGCCAGCATCTCTGGGCAGGGTGGCGAAAAACTGTTTTTT
TRBJ2-7,TRBV6-1,NA,NA,CASCARLAYEQYF,TGTGCCAGCTGCGCCCGACTGGCCTACGAGCAGTACTTC
TRBJ1-2,TRBV7-9,NA,TRBD1,CASSPGDRTGANYGYTF,TGTGCCAGCAGCCCGGGCGATAGGACAGGAGCGAACTATGGCTACACCTTC
TRBJ2-3,TRBV18,NA,TRBD2,CASSLGLFTDTQYF,TGTGCCAGCTCACTGGGACTATTCACAGATACGCAGTATTTT
TRBJ2-1,TRBV5-6,NA,TRBD2,CASSLVLAGTYNEQFF,TGTGCCAGCAGCTTGGTATTAGCGGGGACCTACAATGAGCAGTTCTTC
TRBJ1-2,TRBV5-1,NA,NA,CASSLGVSEGGYTF,TGCGCCAGCAGCTTGGGGGTTTCCGAGGGTGGCTACACCTTC
TRBJ2-1,TRBV5-1,NA,TRBD2,CATSGLAGGGGYEQFF,TGCGCCACCTCGGGACTAGCGGGAGGCGGGGGATATGAGCAGTTCTTC
TRBJ2-7,TRBV27,NA,TRBD1,CASYRGDEQYF,TGTGCCTCATACAGGGGTGACGAGCAGTACTTC
TRBJ1-4,TRBV2,NA,TRBD1,CAGTEGGTGREGKLFF,TGTGCCGGGACTGAGGGAGGGACAGGTCGTGAGGGAAAACTGTTTTTT
TRBJ1-6,TRBV2,few,TRBD1,CASSAGQGVGSPLHF,TGTGCCAGCAGCGCGGGGCAGGGGGTCGGCTCACCCCTCCACTTT
TRBJ2-7,TRBV11-3,NA,TRBD2,CASSLFIGGTSGSYEQYF,TGTGCCAGCAGCTTATTTATAGGGGGGACTAGCGGTTCCTACGAGCAGTACTTC
TRBJ1-3,TRBV6-5,NA,NA,CASSKQGSSGNTIYF,TGTGCCAGCAGTAAACAGGGTTCCTCTGGAAACACCATATATTTT
TRBJ2-5,TRBV19,NA,NA,CASSPNRARETQYF,TGTGCCAGTAGTCCAAACAGGGCGAGAGAGACCCAGTACTTC
TRBJ1-1,TRBV13,few,TRBD1,CASTPRDSTEAFF,TGTGCCAGCACCCCCCGGGACAGCACTGAAGCTTTCTTT
TRBJ2-7,TRBV7-6,NA,TRBD1,CASSRGQAYEQYF,TGTGCCAGCAGCCGAGGACAGGCCTACGAGCAGTACTTC
TRBJ2-1,TRBV9,NA,TRBD1,CASSTWTGAFSGNEQFF,TGTGCCAGCAGCACCTGGACAGGGGCTTTCTCGGGCAATGAGCAGTTCTTC
TRBJ2-5,TRBV11-1,NA,TRBD2,CASETSGRGETQYF,TGTGCCAGCGAGACTAGCGGGAGGGGAGAGACCCAGTACTTC
TRBJ2-7,TRBV27,NA,NA,CASSPGVTYYEQYF,TGTGCCAGCAGTCCAGGGGTCACTTACTACGAGCAGTACTTC
TRBJ1-2,TRBV28,NA,TRBD1,CASSPGQASYGYTF,TGTGCCAGCAGTCCCGGACAGGCGAGCTATGGCTACACCTTC
TRBJ2-1,TRBV20-1,NA,TRBD1,CSAGQGPGQFF,TGCAGTGCTGGACAGGGCCCTGGGCAGTTCTTC
TRBJ2-1,TRBV5-4,NA,TRBD2,CASSLAASGGYNEQFF,TGTGCCAGCAGCTTGGCGGCTAGCGGGGGCTACAATGAGCAGTTCTTC
TRBJ1-1,TRBV7-3,NA,NA,CASSSQVNTEAFF,TGTGCCAGCAGCTCCCAGGTGAACACTGAAGCTTTCTTT
TRBJ2-1,TRBV6-4,once,NA,CASSEGRGGGASEQFF,TGTGCCAGCAGTGAGGGTAGGGGCGGCGGGGCTTCCGAGCAGTTCTTC
TRBJ1-6,TRBV4-1,NA,TRBD1,CASSQQGASYNSPLHF,TGCGCCAGCAGCCAACAGGGGGCCTCCTATAATTCACCCCTCCACTTT
TRBJ2-7,TRBV5-5,many,NA,CASNDRVGGSYEQYF,TGTGCCAGCAACGACAGGGTAGGGGGGTCCTACGAGCAGTACTTC
TRBJ1-6,TRBV19,NA,NA,CATRAGGAWNSPLHF,TGTGCCACCAGGGCTGGGGGGGCATGGAATTCACCCCTCCACTTT
TRBJ2-4,TRBV19,NA,NA,CASSLQGMGAKNIQYF,TGTGCCAGTAGTTTACAGGGTATGGGGGCCAAAAACATTCAGTACTTC
TRBJ2-7,TRBV7-9,few,TRBD2,CASSPRGLAGSEQYF,TGTGCCAGCAGCCCCAGAGGCCTAGCGGGAAGCGAGCAGTACTTC
TRBJ1-2,TRBV19,NA,TRBD1,CASSTPGQRSYGYTF,TGTGCCAGTAGTACACCGGGACAGAGGTCCTATGGCTACACCTTC
TRBJ2-1,TRBV2,NA,NA,CASSDLSSYNEQFF,TGTGCCAGCAGTGACTTGAGCTCCTACAATGAGCAGTTCTTC
TRBJ1-1,TRBV6-7,NA,TRBD1,CASSYDRGRNTEAFF,TGTGCCAGCAGTTACGACAGGGGGCGAAACACTGAAGCTTTCTTT
TRBJ1-2,TRBV7-9,NA,TRBD1,CASSPGTGSRYGYTF,TGTGCCAGCAGCCCCGGGACAGGTTCGCGCTATGGCTACACCTTC